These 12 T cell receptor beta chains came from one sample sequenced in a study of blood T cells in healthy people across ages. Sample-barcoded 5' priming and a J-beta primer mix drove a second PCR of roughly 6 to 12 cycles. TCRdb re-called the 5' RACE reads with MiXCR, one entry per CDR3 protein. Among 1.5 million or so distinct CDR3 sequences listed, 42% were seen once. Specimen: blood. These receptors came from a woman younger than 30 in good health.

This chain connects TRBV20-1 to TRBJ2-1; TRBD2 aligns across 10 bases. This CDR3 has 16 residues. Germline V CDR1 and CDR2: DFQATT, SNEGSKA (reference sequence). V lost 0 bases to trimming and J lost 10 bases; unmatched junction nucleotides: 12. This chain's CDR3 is CSARDNILAGVWEQFF. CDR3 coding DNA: TGCAGTGCTAGAGATAATATTCTAGCGGGAGTCTGGGAGCAGTTCTTC.

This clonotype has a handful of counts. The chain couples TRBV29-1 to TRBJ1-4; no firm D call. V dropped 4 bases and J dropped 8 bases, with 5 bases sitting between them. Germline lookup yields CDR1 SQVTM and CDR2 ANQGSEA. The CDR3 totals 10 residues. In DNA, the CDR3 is TGCAGCGTTGGTGACGAAAAACTGTTTTTT. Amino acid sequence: CSVGDEKLFF.

As DNA, the CDR3 is TGTGCCAGCAGTAATCCGGGACTAGACTACGAGCAGTACTTC. Translated: CASSNPGLDYEQYF. The V gene is TRBV6-5, the J gene TRBJ2-7; 8 bases are shared with TRBD2. Losses at the gene ends were 5 bases for V and 3 bases for J; bases not matched to a gene: 6. Germline V gene sequence: CDR1 MNHEY, CDR2 SVGAGI. This CDR3 is 14 amino acids long.

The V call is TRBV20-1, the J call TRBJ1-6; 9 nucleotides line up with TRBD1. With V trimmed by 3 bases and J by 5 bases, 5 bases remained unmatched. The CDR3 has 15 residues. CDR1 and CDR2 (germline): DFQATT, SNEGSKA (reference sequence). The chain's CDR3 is CSAREWDRDNSPLHF. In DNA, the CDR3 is TGCAGTGCTAGGGAATGGGACAGGGATAATTCACCCCTCCACTTT.

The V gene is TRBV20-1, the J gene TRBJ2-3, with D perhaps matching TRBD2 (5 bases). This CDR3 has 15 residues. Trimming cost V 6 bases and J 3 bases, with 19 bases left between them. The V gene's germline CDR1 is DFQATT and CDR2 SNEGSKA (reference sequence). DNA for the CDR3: TGCAGTGCCCGCCCACTAGGACGAGGAACAGATACGCAGTATTTT. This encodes CSARPLGRGTDTQYF.

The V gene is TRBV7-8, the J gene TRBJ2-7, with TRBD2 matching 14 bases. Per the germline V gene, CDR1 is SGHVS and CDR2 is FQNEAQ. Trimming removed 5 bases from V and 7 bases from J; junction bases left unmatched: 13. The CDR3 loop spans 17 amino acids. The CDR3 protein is CASSARLAGGPSEEQYF. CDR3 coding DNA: TGTGCCAGCAGCGCCAGACTAGCGGGAGGGCCTAGCGAGGAGCAGTACTTC.

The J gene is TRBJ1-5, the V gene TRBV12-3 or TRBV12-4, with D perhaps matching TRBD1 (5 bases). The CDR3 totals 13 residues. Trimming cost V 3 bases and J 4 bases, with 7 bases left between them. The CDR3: CASSFPGNQPQHF. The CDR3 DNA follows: TGTGCCAGCAGTTTTCCAGGGAATCAGCCCCAGCATTTT.

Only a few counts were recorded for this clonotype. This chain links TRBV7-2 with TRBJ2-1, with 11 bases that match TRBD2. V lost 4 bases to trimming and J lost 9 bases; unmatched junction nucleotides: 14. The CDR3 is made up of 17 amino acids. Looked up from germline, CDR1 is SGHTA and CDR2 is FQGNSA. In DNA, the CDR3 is TGTGCCAGCAGCTCACTAGCGGGAGTAGTGTTTCCTGGTGAGCAGTTCTTC. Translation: CASSSLAGVVFPGEQFF.

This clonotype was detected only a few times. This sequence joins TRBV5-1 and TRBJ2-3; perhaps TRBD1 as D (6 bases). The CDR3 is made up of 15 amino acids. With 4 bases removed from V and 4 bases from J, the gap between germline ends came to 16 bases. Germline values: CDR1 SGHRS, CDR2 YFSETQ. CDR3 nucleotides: TGCGCCAGCAGCCCCGGACAGCTTAATTCAGATACGCAGTATTTT. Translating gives CASSPGQLNSDTQYF.

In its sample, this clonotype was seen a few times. This CDR3 reads CASSLAPGAYNEQFF. CDR3 bases: TGTGCCAGCAGCTTAGCACCAGGAGCCTACAATGAGCAGTTCTTC. This rearrangement joins TRBV11-1 to TRBJ2-1; D unclear. V lost 0 bases and J 2 bases, leaving 8 bases between the germline ends. CDR1 is SGHAT and CDR2 is FQDESV in the germline V gene (reference sequence). The CDR3 sequence is 15 residues long.

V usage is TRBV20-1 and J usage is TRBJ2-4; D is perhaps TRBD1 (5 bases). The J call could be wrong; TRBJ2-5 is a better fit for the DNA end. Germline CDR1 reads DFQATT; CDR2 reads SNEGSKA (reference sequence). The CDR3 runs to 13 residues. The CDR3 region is CSAPDLGRETQYF. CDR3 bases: TGCAGTGCCCCAGATTTGGGGCGGGAGACCCAGTACTTC.

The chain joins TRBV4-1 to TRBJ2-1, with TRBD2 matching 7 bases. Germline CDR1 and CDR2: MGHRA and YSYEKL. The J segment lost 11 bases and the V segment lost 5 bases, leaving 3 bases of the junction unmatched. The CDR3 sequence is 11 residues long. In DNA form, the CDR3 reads TGCGCCAGCAGCATTAGCGGGCAGCAGTTCTTC. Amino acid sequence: CASSISGQQFF.